This paragraph covers one TCR beta chain sequence. Its antigen is still unknown. No quality values exist for individual bases; no much larger clone is one base distant. This entry is derived from a study of cytomegalovirus exposure and HLA in healthy donors (TCRdb year 2017). A note on the overall study: An earlier analysis of some 600 of the donors reported about 280 Gb of sequence data and 117 million unique TCR beta sequences obtained from 150 million to 200 million T cells. Across about 380 genotyped donors of the cohort, an average of approximately 220,000 unique TCR beta nucleotide sequences per donor were sequenced, and 15% to 20% of those sequences were non-productive. The genetic ancestry cluster associated with self-reported Caucasian donors included over 80% of the 398 genotyped donors. All discovery cohort repertoires had been generated on a single sequencing platform. An earlier analysis of approximately 640 of the donors applied high-throughput TCR beta sequencing to assess whether each TCR beta V gene segment acted as functional or pseudogenic. Using immunosequencing, the study profiled T cell repertoires from about 610 subjects and related those repertoires to cytomegalovirus serostatus. Class I and class II HLA loci were covered by the typing at four-digit resolution. The study aimed to test whether cataloging public T cell receptors could reveal signatures of past pathogen exposure. Besides the first cohort of roughly 700 subjects, a separate validation cohort made up of 120 or so different subjects was used. The later analysis used no new phenotypic data to find candidate immune exposures, relying instead on TCR beta sequences and their occurrence across donors. A later genetic analysis took genome-wide SNP genotypes for about 65% of the 666 donors and used that subset as a discovery cohort. In a later analysis, previously published TCR beta repertoires from several hundred donors were re-analyzed and high-resolution HLA genotyping was added so that TCR occurrence patterns could be studied. Donor age, sex, ethnicity and CMV serostatus were compiled alongside the repertoire data. The number of typed donors differed by locus: roughly 629-640 for A, B, C, DRB1 and DQB1; approximately 520 for DQA1; 606 for DPA1; and approximately 450 for DPB1. Because of strong linkage in the cohort, roughly five DR-DQ haplotypes were treated as single units for association and clustering. To predict cytomegalovirus infection status, the study brought together high-throughput TCR immunosequencing, statistical association of individual TCRs with disease status, and machine learning. Roughly 300 gigabases of sequencing data and tens of millions of unique TCR sequences made up an early release that covered several hundred HLA-typed donors.

To prepare the library, the immunoSEQ multiplex PCR assay was applied. The multiplex PCR relied on a mix of 60 forward primers for TCR Vbeta segments and 13 reverse primers for TCR Jbeta segments. A multiplex PCR assay on genomic DNA amplified the CDR3 region of rearranged TCR beta genes. The amplified TCR beta libraries were sequenced on the Illumina HiSeq System as 87-base-pair reads. The authors' pipeline ran thus. A later analysis counted around 72 million unique TCR beta chains across the 666 repertoires, and some 11 million of these chains were shared by at least two donors. Raw reads were error-corrected and collapsed into unique sequences by a nearest-neighbor algorithm in which closely related sequences were merged to remove PCR and sequencing errors. To assign V, D and J gene segments, CDR3 sequences were aligned to IMGT reference sequences. For a sequence to be retained, a match of at least six nucleotides to both a V gene segment and a J gene segment was required. A rearrangement was called productive if the CDR3 had no stop codons and remained in frame with V and J, and every other rearrangement was called non-productive. Following IMGT convention, CDR3 was defined as the stretch from the second conserved V-encoded cysteine up to the conserved J-encoded phenylalanine. Sequences without an unambiguous match to a single V gene segment were excluded from the earlier analysis of about 600 of the donors. In an earlier analysis of about 590 of the donors, a V segment was called functional when productive rearrangements were above 56.7%, and segregating when the standard deviation between donors exceeded 5%. A statistical classification framework was built for diagnosing cytomegalovirus status from the catalog of TCR beta chain sequences. V and J gene assignment, in a later analysis, came from comparing TCR nucleotide sequences with IMGT/GENE-DB human TR gene sequences. In a later analysis, CDR3 sequences and most-parsimonious VDJ recombination scenarios were assigned using the TCRdist pipeline. In a later analysis, each TCR beta chain was defined by its CDR3 amino acid sequence together with its V-gene family, and reads without a unique V-gene family were excluded. To address suspected cross-contamination and a sequencing artifact, a later analysis removed a few hundred highly shared, low-generation-probability nucleotide sequences. For each public chain, a later analysis derived a clonal expansion index from normalized ranks of inferred template counts within each repertoire. Generation probabilities in a later analysis came from a VDJ recombination model fitted to out-of-frame rearrangements, and those results were checked against IGoR. In a later analysis, hypergeometric tests were used to score TCR-TCR, TCR-HLA and TCR-CMV co-occurrence, with a repertoire-size bias correction applied to TCR pairs. False discovery rates were estimated in a later analysis by permuting HLA or CMV assignments 20 times. In a later analysis, co-occurring TCRs were grouped using DBSCAN, with TCRdist sequence similarity added in when clustering inside HLA-allele-positive subsets. Repertoires with fewer than 30,000 or more than 120,000 public chains, plus five repertoires with anomalous nucleotide sharing, were excluded from co-occurrence clustering. In its TCRdb copy, this immuneACCESS table keeps in-frame sequences only and misses some clones. Where compared with another copy, unresolved V genes explain less than half of these, and the others have no known cause. That table gives V, J and clone size, and the DNA gave D and trimming. The table for this sample lists about 170,000 clones; over 75% of them were counted only once. Around 3.2% of the sample rests with the top ten.

In total, roughly 710 healthy bone marrow donors made up the cohort. All cohort members were sampled while nominally healthy, although unrecorded immune exposures were likely present. The donor tested CMV seronegative, placing the donor among the 350 to 400 seronegative members of the cohort. Each donor provided a peripheral blood sample, and peripheral blood mononuclear cells were used for TCR beta sequencing. The Qiagen DNeasy Blood Extraction Kit was used to extract genomic DNA from the blood cell samples. From its cysteine to its phenylalanine, the CDR3 spans 14 amino acids. Just CDR3 DNA is preserved here, 42 bases in frame from base 1. The germline V gene supplies CDR1 SGHRS and CDR2 YFSETQ. V is cut by 4 bases and J by 1 base, and the space between the germline ends is 12 bases. Summary of the overall study and its limitations: Immune exposure information for the cohort was limited to CMV serostatus. A later analysis found that HLA-associated TCR beta chains were more clonally expanded and had lower generation probabilities than equally common non-associated chains. Over 15 rarely observed V segments, including chromosome 9 orphons, were excluded from the earlier analysis of just under 600 of the donors because counts were too low. In the study, some 180 TCR beta chains were listed as associated with cytomegalovirus. Strong co-occurrence of HLA alleles, especially DR and DQ, made assigning TCR associations to individual alleles difficult. In a later genetic analysis, fewer N-insertions in productive TCRs were reported among donors in an Asian-associated ancestry cluster than the roughly 700-donor mean. The sequencing pipeline was judged likely to have produced a cluster of highly shared sequence variants as a technical artifact. A further reported finding was that TCR beta sequences accurately predicted the HLA-A and HLA-B alleles for most subjects in the first cohort. In a later analysis, several top co-occurrence clusters were reported to appear linked to parvovirus B19, influenza, CMV and Epstein-Barr virus. In a later analysis, the rate of TCR association differed among HLA loci, with DRB1 alleles having the most associated TCRs and HLA-C alleles having the fewest. Across donors, most TCR sequences were observed very rarely, whereas some public TCRs were present in many individuals. According to a later analysis, most CMV-associated TCR beta chains appeared to be HLA-restricted, and the HLA associations seemed to be driven largely by CMV exposure. Because the 87-base-pair reads could not distinguish some IMGT-functional V segments, including TRBV6-2 and TRBV6-3, those segments were excluded. Sequencing depth was assumed to be roughly uniform across donors in the presence/absence analyses, though that assumption may not hold. A later genetic analysis associated a missense DCLRE1C variant with V-gene and J-gene trimming of TCR beta chains, and an independent cohort replicated the association. According to the authors, the approach could potentially be generalized to other disease states and immunological phenotypes. A few of the identified cytomegalovirus-associated TCR beta chains were confirmed in vitro to be specific for cytomegalovirus antigens. In this cohort, only TCR beta chains were sequenced, and detectable features were limited by the absence of alpha or paired-chain data. Linkage disequilibrium might explain the correlated functional status among segregating V segments, but an unknown experimental factor could not be excluded. HLA typing was unavailable for some donors at each locus, so association tests used only the typed subset. Broadly in line with IMGT annotations, most TCR beta V segments showed up in productive rearrangements about 87% or about 30% of the time in an earlier analysis of about 500 of the donors. In a later analysis, some 17,000 TCR beta sequences were associated with specific HLA alleles at a false discovery rate of 0.05. In both the original and validation cohorts, the classifier was reported to diagnose cytomegalovirus status with high specificity and sensitivity.

This chain joins TRBV5-1 to TRBJ2-7; the D segment could be TRBD1, given 6 matching bases. The TCR comes from a female donor in good health and CMV-seronegative. Sequenced: PBMCs. The CDR3 region has the sequence CASSNLDRSYEQYF. The DNA sequence is given as TGCGCCAGCAGCAATCTAGACAGGTCCTACGAGCAGTACTTC.